The entry below describes one T cell receptor beta chain. Its target is unknown. This record belongs to a study of CD8 T cells in ankylosing spondylitis. The CDR3 loop spans 14 amino acids. V was pared by 2 bases and J by 3 bases, with 11 bases between. Per germline, CDR1 MGHDK and CDR2 SYGVNS. TCRdb processed the 5' RACE reads anew with MiXCR; each CDR3 protein has one entry. The sample has 200,000 to 300,000 distinct CDR3 sequences; roughly 25% are singletons. General study points: Among TCR beta sequences, a motif of several highly homologous variants appeared characteristic of ankylosing spondylitis blood.

The sequencing input was blood, either unsorted or a sorted T cell fraction (not recorded which). J is TRBJ2-7 and V is TRBV25-1, with D unclear. This receptor was identified in a male donor with ankylosing spondylitis or in good health (not recorded which). The CDR3 DNA reads TGTGCCAGCAGTGAAATGGACGTCCGCTACGAGCAGTACTTC. Translating gives CASSEMDVRYEQYF.